This TCR beta chain was documented in a study of T cell changes during pregnancy in multiple sclerosis. Clones were sequenced by immunoSEQ multiplex PCR, and TCRdb holds only the in-frame ones, with some missing. The data show roughly 56,000 clones, about 90% seen once. The sample was CD4+ T cells from peripheral blood mononuclear cells, taken after pregnancy. This clonotype originated in a female donor in good health, enrolled as a control in a pregnancy study.

CDR3 sequence reads: CAWSSQATFSSYNSPLHF. DNA for the CDR3: TGTGCCTGGAGCTCCCAGGCTACGTTCAGCTCCTATAATTCACCCCTCCACTTT. The genes are TRBV30 and TRBJ1-6; D unclear. Germline assignment: CDR1 GTSNPN and CDR2 SVGIG (reference sequence). The CDR3 has 18 amino acids. The V gene lost 3 bases and the J gene lost 0 bases, with 18 bases spanning the gap.